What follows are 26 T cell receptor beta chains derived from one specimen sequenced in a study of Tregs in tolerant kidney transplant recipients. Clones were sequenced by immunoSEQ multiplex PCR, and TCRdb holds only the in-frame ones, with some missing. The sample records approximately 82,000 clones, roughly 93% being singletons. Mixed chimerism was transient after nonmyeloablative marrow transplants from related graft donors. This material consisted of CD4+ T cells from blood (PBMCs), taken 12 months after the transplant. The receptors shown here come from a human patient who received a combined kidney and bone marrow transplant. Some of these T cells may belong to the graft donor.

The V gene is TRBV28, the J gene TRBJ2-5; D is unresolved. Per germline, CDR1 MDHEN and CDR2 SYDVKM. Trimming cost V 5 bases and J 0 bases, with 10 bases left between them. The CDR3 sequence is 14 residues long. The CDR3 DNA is TGTGCCAGCAGTCGCCGTGAGTACCAAGAGACCCAGTACTTC. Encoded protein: CASSRREYQETQYF.

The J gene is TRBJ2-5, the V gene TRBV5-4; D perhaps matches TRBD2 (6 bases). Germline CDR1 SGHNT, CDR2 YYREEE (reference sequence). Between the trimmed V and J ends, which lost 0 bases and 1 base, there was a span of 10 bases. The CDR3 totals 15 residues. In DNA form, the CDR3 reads TGTGCCAGCAGCTTGGGCGGGATGCCCCAAGAGACCCAGTACTTC. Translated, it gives CASSLGGMPQETQYF.

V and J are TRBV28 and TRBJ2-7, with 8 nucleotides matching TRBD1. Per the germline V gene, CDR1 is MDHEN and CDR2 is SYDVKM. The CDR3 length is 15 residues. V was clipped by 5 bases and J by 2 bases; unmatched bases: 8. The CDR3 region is CASSPQTGVTYEQYF. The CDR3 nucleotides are TGTGCCAGCAGTCCTCAGACAGGGGTCACCTACGAGCAGTACTTC. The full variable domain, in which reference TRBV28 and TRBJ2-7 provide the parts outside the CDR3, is DVKVTQSSRYLVKRTGEKVFLECVQDMDHENMFWYRQDPGLGLRLIYFSYDVKMKEKGDIPEGYSVSREKKERFSLILESASTNQTSMYLCASSPQTGVTYEQYFGPGTRLTVT.

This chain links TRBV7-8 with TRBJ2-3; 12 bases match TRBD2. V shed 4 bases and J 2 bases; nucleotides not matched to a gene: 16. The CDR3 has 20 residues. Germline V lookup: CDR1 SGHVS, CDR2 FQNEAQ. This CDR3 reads CASSSSTSGGRSLYTDTQYF. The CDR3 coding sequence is TGTGCCAGCAGCTCTTCGACTAGCGGGGGAAGGAGTTTATACACAGATACGCAGTATTTT.

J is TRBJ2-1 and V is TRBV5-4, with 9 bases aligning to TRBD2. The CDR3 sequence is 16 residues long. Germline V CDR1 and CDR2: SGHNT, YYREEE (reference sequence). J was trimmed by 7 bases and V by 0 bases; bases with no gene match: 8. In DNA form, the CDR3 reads TGTGCCAGCAGCTTGGAGGGCGGGAGGGCCAGAAATGAGCAGTTCTTC. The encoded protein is CASSLEGGRARNEQFF.

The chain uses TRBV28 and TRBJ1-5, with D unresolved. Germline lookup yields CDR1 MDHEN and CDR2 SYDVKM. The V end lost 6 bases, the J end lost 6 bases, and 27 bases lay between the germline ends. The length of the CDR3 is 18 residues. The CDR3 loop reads CASSLGRALAQRSQPQHF. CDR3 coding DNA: TGTGCCAGCAGCCTCGGGAGGGCCCTGGCGCAGAGGAGTCAGCCCCAGCATTTT. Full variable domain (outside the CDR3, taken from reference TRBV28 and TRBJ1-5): DVKVTQSSRYLVKRTGEKVFLECVQDMDHENMFWYRQDPGLGLRLIYFSYDVKMKEKGDIPEGYSVSREKKERFSLILESASTNQTSMYLCASSLGRALAQRSQPQHFGDGTRLSIL.

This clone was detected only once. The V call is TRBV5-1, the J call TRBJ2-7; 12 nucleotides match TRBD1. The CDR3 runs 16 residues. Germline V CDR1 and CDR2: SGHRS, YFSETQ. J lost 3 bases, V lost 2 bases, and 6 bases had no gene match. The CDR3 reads CASSLPGTGGSYEQYF. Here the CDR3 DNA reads TGCGCCAGCAGCTTACCCGGGACAGGGGGCAGCTACGAGCAGTACTTC.

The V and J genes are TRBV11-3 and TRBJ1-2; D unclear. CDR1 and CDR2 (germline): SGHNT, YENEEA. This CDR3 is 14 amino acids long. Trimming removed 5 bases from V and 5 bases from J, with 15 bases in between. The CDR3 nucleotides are TGTGCCAGCAGCCCCTGGGCAGGCCAGTATGGCTACACCTTC. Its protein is CASSPWAGQYGYTF.

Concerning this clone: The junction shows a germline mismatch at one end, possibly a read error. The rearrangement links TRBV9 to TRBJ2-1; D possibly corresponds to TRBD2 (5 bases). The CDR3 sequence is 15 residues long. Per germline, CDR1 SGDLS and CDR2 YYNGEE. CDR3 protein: CASSVGPSSDNEQFF. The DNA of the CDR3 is TGTGCCAGCAGCGTAGGTCCTAGCTCCGACAATGAGCAGTTCTTC.

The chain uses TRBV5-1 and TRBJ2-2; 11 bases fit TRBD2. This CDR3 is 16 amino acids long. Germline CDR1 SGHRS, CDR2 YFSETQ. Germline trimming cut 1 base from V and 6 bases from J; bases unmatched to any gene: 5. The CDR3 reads CASSLLLAGAPGELFF. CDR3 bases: TGCGCCAGCAGCTTGTTACTAGCGGGGGCCCCCGGGGAGCTGTTTTTT.

CDR3 DNA sequence: TGTGCCAGCAGCTTAGCCCCTGGACTAGCTCTTCGTGCAGATACGCAGTATTTT. Amino acids: CASSLAPGLALRADTQYF. The chain employs TRBV7-2 and TRBJ2-3; 8 nucleotides line up with TRBD2. Germline CDR1 and CDR2: SGHTA and FQGNSA. V gave up 0 bases and J gave up 4 bases; unmatched junction bases: 12. The CDR3 sequence is 18 residues long.

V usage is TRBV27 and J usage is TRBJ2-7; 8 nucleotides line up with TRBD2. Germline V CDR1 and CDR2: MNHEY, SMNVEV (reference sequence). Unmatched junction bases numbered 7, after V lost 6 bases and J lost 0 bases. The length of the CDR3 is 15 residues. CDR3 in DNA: TGTGCCAGCAGCTTACAAAGCGGGGGCTCCTACGAGCAGTACTTC. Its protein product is CASSLQSGGSYEQYF.

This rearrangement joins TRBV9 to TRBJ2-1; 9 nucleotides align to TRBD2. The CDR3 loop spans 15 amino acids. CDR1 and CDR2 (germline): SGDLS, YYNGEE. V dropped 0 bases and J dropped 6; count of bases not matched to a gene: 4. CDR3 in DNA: TGTGCCAGCAGCGTAGGCGGGAGGGCCGGCAATGAGCAGTTCTTC. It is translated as CASSVGGRAGNEQFF. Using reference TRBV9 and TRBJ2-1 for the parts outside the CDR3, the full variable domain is DSGVTQTPKHLITATGQRVTLRCSPRSGDLSVYWYQQSLDQGLQFLIQYYNGEERAKGNILERFSAQQFPDLHSELNLSSLELGDSALYFCASSVGGRAGNEQFFGPGTRLTVL.

CDR3: CASKAGATEQFF. CDR3 nucleotide sequence: TGTGCCAGCAAAGCGGGGGCCACGGAGCAGTTCTTC. This chain uses TRBV2 with TRBJ2-1, with 8 bases aligning to TRBD2. The CDR3 sequence is 12 residues long. Trimming cost V 7 bases and J 10 bases; bases outside gene matches: 6. Germline V gene data show CDR1 as SNHLY and CDR2 as FYNNEI.

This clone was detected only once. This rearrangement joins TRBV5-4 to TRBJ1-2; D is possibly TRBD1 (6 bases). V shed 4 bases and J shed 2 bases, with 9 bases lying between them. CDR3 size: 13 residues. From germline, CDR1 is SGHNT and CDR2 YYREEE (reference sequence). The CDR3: CASSTGQNYGYTF. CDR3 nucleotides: TGTGCCAGCAGCACAGGACAGAACTATGGCTACACCTTC.

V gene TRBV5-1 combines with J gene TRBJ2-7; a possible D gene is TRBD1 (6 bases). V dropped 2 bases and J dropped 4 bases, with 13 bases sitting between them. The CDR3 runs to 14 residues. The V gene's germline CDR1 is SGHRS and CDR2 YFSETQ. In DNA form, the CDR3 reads TGCGCCAGCAGCTTCCGGACAGTCGGATACGAGCAGTACTTC. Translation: CASSFRTVGYEQYF.

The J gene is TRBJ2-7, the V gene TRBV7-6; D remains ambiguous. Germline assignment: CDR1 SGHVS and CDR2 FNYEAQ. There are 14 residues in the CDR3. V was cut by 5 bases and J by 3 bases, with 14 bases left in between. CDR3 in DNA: TGTGCCAGCAGCGCGGCGGCTAGGAACTACGAGCAGTACTTC. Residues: CASSAAARNYEQYF.

CDR3 in DNA: TGTGCCAGCAGCGTAGCTGGGAGTAGCGGGGGGGCTTCAGGGGAGACCCAGTACTTC. Its protein is CASSVAGSSGGASGETQYF. The chain has TRBV9 and TRBJ2-5; 11 nucleotides match TRBD2. This CDR3 is built from 19 residues. Germline values: CDR1 SGDLS, CDR2 YYNGEE. V trimming: 0 bases; J trimming: 5 bases; junction bases outside the gene matches: 15.

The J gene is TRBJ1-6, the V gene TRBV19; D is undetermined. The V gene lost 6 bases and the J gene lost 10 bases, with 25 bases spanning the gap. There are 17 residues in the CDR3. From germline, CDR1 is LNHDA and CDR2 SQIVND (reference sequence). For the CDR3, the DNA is TGTGCCAGTAGCAATGACGTACGAGGGCCCCGGGCCTCACCCCTCCACTTT. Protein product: CASSNDVRGPRASPLHF.

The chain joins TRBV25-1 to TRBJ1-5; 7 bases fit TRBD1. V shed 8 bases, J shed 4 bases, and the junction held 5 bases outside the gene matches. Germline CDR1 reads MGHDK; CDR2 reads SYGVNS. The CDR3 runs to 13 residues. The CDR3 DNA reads TGTGCCAGCGTGTTGGACAGGAATCAGCCCCAGCATTTT. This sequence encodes CASVLDRNQPQHF.

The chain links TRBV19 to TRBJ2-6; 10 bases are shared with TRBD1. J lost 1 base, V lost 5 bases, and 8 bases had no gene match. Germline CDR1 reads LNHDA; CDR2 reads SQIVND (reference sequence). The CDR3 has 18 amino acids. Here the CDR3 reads CASSLTRDRGSGANVLTF. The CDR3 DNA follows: TGTGCCAGTAGTTTAACCCGGGACAGGGGATCTGGGGCCAACGTCCTGACTTTC. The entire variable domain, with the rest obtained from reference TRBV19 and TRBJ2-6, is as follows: DGGITQSPKYLFRKEGQNVTLSCEQNLNHDAMYWYRQDPGQGLRLIYYSQIVNDFQKGDIAEGYSVSREKKESFPLTVTSAQKNPTAFYLCASSLTRDRGSGANVLTFGAGSRLTVL.

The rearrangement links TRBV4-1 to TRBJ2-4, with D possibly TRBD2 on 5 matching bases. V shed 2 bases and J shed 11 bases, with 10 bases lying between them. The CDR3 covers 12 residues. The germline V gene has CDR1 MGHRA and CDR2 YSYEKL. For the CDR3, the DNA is TGCGCCAGCAGCCAAACAATGGGAGTTCAGTACTTC. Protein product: CASSQTMGVQYF.

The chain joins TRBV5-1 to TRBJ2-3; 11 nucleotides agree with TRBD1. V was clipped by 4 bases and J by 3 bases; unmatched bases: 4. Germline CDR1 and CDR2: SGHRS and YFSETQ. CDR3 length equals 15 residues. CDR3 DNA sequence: TGCGCCAGCAGCCTAAGGGACAGGGGGACAGATACGCAGTATTTT. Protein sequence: CASSLRDRGTDTQYF. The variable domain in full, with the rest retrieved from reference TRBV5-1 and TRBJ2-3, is KAGVTQTPRYLIKTRGQQVTLSCSPISGHRSVSWYQQTPGQGLQFLFEYFSETQRNKGNFPGRFSGRQFSNSRSEMNVSTLELGDSALYLCASSLRDRGTDTQYFGPGTRLTVL.

This CDR3 reads CASSLEIRETQYF. Here the CDR3 DNA reads TGTGCCAGCAGCTTAGAGATTCGGGAGACCCAGTACTTC. The rearrangement joins TRBV7-9 to TRBJ2-5; D ambiguous. Germline V gene data show CDR1 as SEHNR and CDR2 as FQNEAQ (reference sequence). Trimming shortened V by 1 base and J by 5 bases, and 8 bases separated the two germline ends. There are 13 residues in the CDR3.

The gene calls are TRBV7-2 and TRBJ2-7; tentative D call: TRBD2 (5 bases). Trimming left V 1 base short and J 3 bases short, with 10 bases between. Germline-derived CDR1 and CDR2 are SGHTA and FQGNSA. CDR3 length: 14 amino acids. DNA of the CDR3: TGTGCCAGCAGCTTAGTCTTCGGACTCTACGAGCAGTACTTC. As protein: CASSLVFGLYEQYF.

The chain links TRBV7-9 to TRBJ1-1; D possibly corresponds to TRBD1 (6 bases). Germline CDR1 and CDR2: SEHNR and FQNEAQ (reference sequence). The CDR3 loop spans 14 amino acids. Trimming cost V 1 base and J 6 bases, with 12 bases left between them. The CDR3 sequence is CASSLVGGASEAFF. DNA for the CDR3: TGTGCCAGCAGCTTAGTCGGGGGGGCCTCTGAAGCTTTCTTT. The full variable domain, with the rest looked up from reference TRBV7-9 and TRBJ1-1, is DTGVSQNPRHKITKRGQNVTFRCDPISEHNRLYWYRQTLGQGPEFLTYFQNEAQLEKSRLLSDRFSAERPKGSFSTLEIQRTEQGDSAMYLCASSLVGGASEAFFGQGTRLTVV.